A selection of T cell receptor beta chains follows, all from one sample in a study of cytomegalovirus exposure and HLA in healthy donors. TCRdb keeps only in-frame clones here, not all; method: immunoSEQ multiplex PCR. The repertoire holds about 190,000 clones, with just under 75% as singletons. Specimen: PBMCs. These receptor sequences come from a young woman in good health and CMV-seropositive. Both conserved end residues are part of each CDR3. D genes are given only for firm matches. The size entry is marked missing in some rows and otherwise reads once, few, many or a size class.

D gene: NA; clone size: NA; V gene: TRBV19; J gene: TRBJ1-2; CDR3 DNA: TGTGCCAGTAGTACCCGACAAGGATCATATAGGGGCTACACCTTC; CDR3 protein: CASSTRQGSYRGYTF
D gene: NA; clone size: NA; V gene: TRBV4-1; J gene: TRBJ1-4; CDR3 DNA: TGCGCCAGCAGGGAAGAGGGTACGGGGGAAAAACTGTTTTTT; CDR3 protein: CASREEGTGEKLFF
D gene: TRBD1; clone size: NA; V gene: TRBV29-1; J gene: TRBJ2-3; CDR3 DNA: TGCAGCGGGCACAGGGGTCGAGGAGATACGCAGTATTTT; CDR3 protein: CSGHRGRGDTQYF
D gene: TRBD1; clone size: NA; V gene: TRBV4-1; J gene: TRBJ2-5; CDR3 DNA: TGCGCCAGCAGCCAAGATCGGGACAGGGGAGAGCAGTACTTC; CDR3 protein: CASSQDRDRGEQYF
D gene: NA; clone size: NA; V gene: TRBV7-2; J gene: TRBJ1-1; CDR3 DNA: TGTGCCAGCACCTCCTCAGGGATGAACACTGAAGCTTTCTTT; CDR3 protein: CASTSSGMNTEAFF
D gene: NA; clone size: NA; V gene: TRBV6-1; J gene: TRBJ1-5; CDR3 DNA: TGTGCCAGCAGTGGAGATCAGCCCCAGCATTTT; CDR3 protein: CASSGDQPQHF
D gene: NA; clone size: few; V gene: TRBV21-1; J gene: TRBJ2-7; CDR3 DNA: TGTGCCAGCAGCAAATGGTACCGGGACAGGGGATGGACCAACGAGCAGTACTTC; CDR3 protein: CASSKWYRDRGWTNEQYF
D gene: TRBD1; clone size: few; V gene: TRBV6-5; J gene: TRBJ1-3; CDR3 DNA: TGTGCCAGCAGTTACGGGACAGGCGTCTCTGGAAACACCATATATTTT; CDR3 protein: CASSYGTGVSGNTIYF
D gene: NA; clone size: NA; V gene: TRBV20-1; J gene: TRBJ2-2; CDR3 DNA: TGCAGTGCCGAGGACACCGGGGAGCTGTTTTTT; CDR3 protein: CSAEDTGELFF
D gene: TRBD2; clone size: NA; V gene: TRBV10-1; J gene: TRBJ2-2; CDR3 DNA: TGCGCCAGCAGTAAAGCGGGAAACACCGGGGAGCTGTTTTTT; CDR3 protein: CASSKAGNTGELFF
D gene: TRBD2; clone size: NA; V gene: TRBV5-1; J gene: TRBJ2-7; CDR3 DNA: TGCGCCAGCAGCCTGGTCGGGACTAGCTTGTGGGACGAGCAGTACTTC; CDR3 protein: CASSLVGTSLWDEQYF